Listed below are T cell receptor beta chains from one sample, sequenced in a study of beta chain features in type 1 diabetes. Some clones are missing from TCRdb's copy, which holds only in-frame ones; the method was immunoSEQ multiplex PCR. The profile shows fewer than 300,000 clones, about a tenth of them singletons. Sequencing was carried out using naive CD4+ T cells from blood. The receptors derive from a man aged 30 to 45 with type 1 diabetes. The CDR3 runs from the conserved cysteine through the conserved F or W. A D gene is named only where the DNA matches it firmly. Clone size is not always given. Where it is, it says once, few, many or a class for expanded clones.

TGTGCCAGCAGCTCTGGACAGGGACGTGGATCAAACACTGAAGCTTTCTTT	CASSSGQGRGSNTEAFF	.	TRBV7-2	TRBJ1-1	TRBD1
TGTGCCAGCAGTTGGCGGCGATCGGAGACCCAGTACTTC	CASSWRRSETQYF	.	TRBV6-5	TRBJ2-5	.
TGTGCCAGCAGCTTCCGGACAGATACGCAGTATTTT	CASSFRTDTQYF	few	TRBV5-4	TRBJ2-3	.
TGTGCCAGCAGTGCCCCTTCAGCTAACTATGGCTACACCTTC	CASSAPSANYGYTF	.	TRBV6-1	TRBJ1-2	.
TGTGCCAGTACCGACTGGAGGGGACAGCTTCCCTCTGGGGCCAACGTCCTGACTTTC	CASTDWRGQLPSGANVLTF	few	TRBV19	TRBJ2-6	.
TGTGCCAGCAGTAACGGAGGACAGTCCTACGAGCAGTACTTC	CASSNGGQSYEQYF	few	TRBV6-6	TRBJ2-7	.
TGTGCCAGCAGCTTAAGCGCGGTAGCGAGAACCCAGTACTTC	CASSLSAVARTQYF	.	TRBV7-9	TRBJ2-5	.
TGTGCCAGCAGGCAGGGGAATAATTCACCCCTCCACTTT	CASRQGNNSPLHF	few	TRBV27	TRBJ1-6	.
TGTGCCAGCAGCTTAGGCGCGCACAATGAGCAGTTCTTC	CASSLGAHNEQFF	.	TRBV7-2	TRBJ2-1	.
TGCGCCAGCAGCTTGGTCGGAGCGGGGGTATCCTACGAGCAGTACTTC	CASSLVGAGVSYEQYF	.	TRBV5-1	TRBJ2-7	TRBD2
TGTGCCAGCAGCTTAAGCGTCACCGGGGAGCTGTTTTTT	CASSLSVTGELFF	.	TRBV7-2	TRBJ2-2	.
TGTGCCAGTAGTCGACGGACGGCGGGTCAGCCCCAGCATTTT	CASSRRTAGQPQHF	few	TRBV19	TRBJ1-5	.
TGTGCCAGCAGCTTATCCGCGGGGAGGGCAGATACGCAGTATTTT	CASSLSAGRADTQYF	many	TRBV7-2	TRBJ2-3	TRBD2
TGTGCCAGCAGCTTAGCAGGGGGTTATGGCTACACCTTC	CASSLAGGYGYTF	.	TRBV7-2	TRBJ1-2	.
TGCGCCAGCAGCTTGACTGGGCGGGGGGCCGGGACAGATACGCAGTATTTT	CASSLTGRGAGTDTQYF	.	TRBV5-1	TRBJ2-3	TRBD2
TGCGCCAGCAGCTCAGTCCCAGGGAACACCGGGGAGCTGTTTTTT	CASSSVPGNTGELFF	few	TRBV5-1	TRBJ2-2	.
TGTGCCAGCAGCTTGCTTGGGTACGGGTCGGGTGATGAGCAGTTCTTC	CASSLLGYGSGDEQFF	.	TRBV5-6	TRBJ2-1	.
TGCGCCAGCAGCCAAGATCTCCCGAATGAGCAGTTCTTC	CASSQDLPNEQFF	.	TRBV4-1	TRBJ2-1	.
TGCGCCAGCAGCCCACAGCAGAGGGCTTACTACGAGCAGTACTTC	CASSPQQRAYYEQYF	.	TRBV5-1	TRBJ2-7	.
TGTGCCAGCAGCGCCACCAACCTACAGGGGGGAGAGACCCAGTACTTC	CASSATNLQGGETQYF	.	TRBV9	TRBJ2-5	TRBD1
TGTGCCACCTCGGCAGGGAAAGTATATGAGCAGTTCTTC	CATSAGKVYEQFF	.	TRBV15	TRBJ2-1	.
TGTGCCAGCAGTCGTAGACAGGGCGACTATGGCTACACCTTC	CASSRRQGDYGYTF	few	TRBV2	TRBJ1-2	TRBD1
TGTGCCAGCAGCTTAGCACCGGGATCTTACGAGCAGTACTTC	CASSLAPGSYEQYF	.	TRBV7-3	TRBJ2-7	.
TGTGCCAGCAGCTCACAGGGGGGTGAGCAGTTCTTC	CASSSQGGEQFF	few	TRBV4-2	TRBJ2-1	TRBD1
TGTGCCAGCAGCAGAGTGGACTCGGGTTACGAGCAGTACTTC	CASSRVDSGYEQYF	.	TRBV7-9	TRBJ2-7	.
TGTGCCACCAGCAGAGTTACAGGTCACCTAAACTATGGCTACACCTTC	CATSRVTGHLNYGYTF	few	TRBV15	TRBJ1-2	.
TGTGCCAGCAACGGAGAACTGTTTTTT	CASNGELFF	few	TRBV27	TRBJ1-4	.
TGTGCCAGCAGCTTAGGGGAAGGGGCGAGAGAGCAGTTCTTC	CASSLGEGAREQFF	few	TRBV7-9	TRBJ2-1	.
TGTGCCAGCTCTCGGGAGCGGAGTTACAATGAGCAGTTCTTC	CASSRERSYNEQFF	few	TRBV18	TRBJ2-1	.
TGTGCCAGTGCTACAGGGGGCTCTGGGAAAGAGACCCAGTACTTC	CASATGGSGKETQYF	few	TRBV19	TRBJ2-5	TRBD1
TGCGCCAGCAGCTTGGGACTAGCGGATGTGGCAGATACGCAGTATTTT	CASSLGLADVADTQYF	.	TRBV5-1	TRBJ2-3	TRBD2
TGTGCCAGCAGTGCTCAGGGGCTGGGGAGAGCTTTCTTT	CASSAQGLGRAFF	.	TRBV6-1	TRBJ1-1	.
TGTGCCATCAGTGGTACAGGGGGCGGACAGCCCCAGCATTTT	CAISGTGGGQPQHF	.	TRBV10-3	TRBJ1-5	TRBD1
TGTGCCAGCAGCTTGATGACAGGGAAGAGCTACGAGCAGTACTTC	CASSLMTGKSYEQYF	few	TRBV7-2	TRBJ2-7	TRBD1
TGTGCCAGCAGCTTACCACCGGGACTTAAAAGCTCCTACAATGAGCAGTTCTTC	CASSLPPGLKSSYNEQFF	.	TRBV7-9	TRBJ2-1	.
TGCGCCAGCAGCCAAGCTGCAGGTACTGTCTATGGCTACACCTTC	CASSQAAGTVYGYTF	.	TRBV4-3	TRBJ1-2	.
TGTGCCAGCAGGGTTAGCTCCTATAATTCACCCCTCCACTTT	CASRVSSYNSPLHF	few	TRBV25-1	TRBJ1-6	.
TGTGCCAGTGGTAGCGGGGGACCCTACGAGCAGTACTTC	CASGSGGPYEQYF	few	TRBV19	TRBJ2-7	TRBD2
TGTGCCAGCAGTCAGACAGAAAATTCACCCCTCCACTTT	CASSQTENSPLHF	.	TRBV2	TRBJ1-6	.
TGCGCCAGCAGTCCTATTGGGGGGGCGCAAACCTACGAGCAGTACTTC	CASSPIGGAQTYEQYF	few	TRBV23-1	TRBJ2-7	.
TGTGCCAGCAGCTTAGGGAGTGAGCAGTTCTTC	CASSLGSEQFF	.	TRBV13	TRBJ2-1	.
TGTGCCAGCAGCTACGATACAGACACTGAAGCTTTCTTT	CASSYDTDTEAFF	.	TRBV6-5	TRBJ1-1	.
TGCAGCGTTCCAGGACAGCACAATGAGCAGTTCTTC	CSVPGQHNEQFF	.	TRBV29-1	TRBJ2-1	.
TGTGCCAGCAGTTGGAGGTTTGGAAACACCATATATTTT	CASSWRFGNTIYF	.	TRBV6-5	TRBJ1-3	.
TGTGCCAGCAGCTTACAGCGGGGGGCCGGAGAGACCCAGTACTTC	CASSLQRGAGETQYF	few	TRBV7-9	TRBJ2-5	TRBD2
TGTGCCAGCAGTCCAGGGACAGCCGCCAAAAACATTCAGTACTTC	CASSPGTAAKNIQYF	.	TRBV28	TRBJ2-4	TRBD1
TGCAGCGTTGATGGGCTAGCGGGGGGGTACAATGAGCAGTTCTTC	CSVDGLAGGYNEQFF	few	TRBV29-1	TRBJ2-1	TRBD2